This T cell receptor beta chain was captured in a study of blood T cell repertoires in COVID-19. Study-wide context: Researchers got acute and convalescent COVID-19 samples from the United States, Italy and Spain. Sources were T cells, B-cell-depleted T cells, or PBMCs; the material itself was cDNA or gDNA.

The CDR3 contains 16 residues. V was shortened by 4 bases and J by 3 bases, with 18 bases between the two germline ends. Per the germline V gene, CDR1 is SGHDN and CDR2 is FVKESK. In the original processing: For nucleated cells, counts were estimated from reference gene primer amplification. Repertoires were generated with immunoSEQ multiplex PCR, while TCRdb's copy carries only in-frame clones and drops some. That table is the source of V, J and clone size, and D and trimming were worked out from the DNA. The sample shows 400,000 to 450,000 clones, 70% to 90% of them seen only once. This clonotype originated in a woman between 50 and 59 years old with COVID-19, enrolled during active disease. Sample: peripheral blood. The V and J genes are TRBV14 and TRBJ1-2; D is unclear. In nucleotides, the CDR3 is TGTGCCAGCAGCCTTTCTGCTATGCGGGCCTACTATGGCTACACCTTC. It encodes CASSLSAMRAYYGYTF.